This T cell receptor (beta chain) was recovered during a study of blood T cells in healthy people across ages. A second PCR of about 7 to 12 cycles used a sample-barcoded 5' primer and a J-beta primer mix. TCRdb re-analysed the 5' RACE reads in MiXCR, keeping a single row per CDR3 protein. There are about 670,000 distinct CDR3 sequences in the sample; roughly half occur only once, and approximately 13% lies in the top ten. Germline CDR1 is MNHNY and CDR2 is SVGAGI (reference sequence). Trimming shortened V by 6 bases and J by 5 bases, and 22 bases separated the two germline ends. This CDR3 is 16 amino acids long. This clonotype appeared many times.

The origin of this receptor is an elderly woman in good health. This chain joins TRBV6-6 and TRBJ1-2, with a possible D match to TRBD1 (6 bases). The sequencing sample was made of blood. CDR3 nucleotides: TGTGCCAGCAGGGCACAGGGTGGGTACGCCTCGTATGGCTACACCTTC. This encodes CASRAQGGYASYGYTF.